The following is a T cell receptor (beta chain) sequence with its context. This sample stems from a study of blood T cell repertoires in COVID-19. At the level of the study: Whether acute or convalescent, the COVID-19 samples came from the United States, Italy and Spain.

Germline V gives CDR1 DFQATT, CDR2 SNEGSKA (reference sequence). The CDR3 totals 11 residues. Trimming took off 1 base at V and 12 bases at J, with 10 bases between the two ends. Everyone who took part was 18 to 89 years old, and they came from about two dozen US areas. Researchers sorted participants into cohorts using their self-reported clinical history. Using immunoSEQ multiplex PCR, the repertoire was profiled, and TCRdb retains in-frame clones only, with some absent. The sample records 230,000 or so clones, 70% to 90% being singletons. The clonotype originates from a middle-aged woman with acute COVID-19. The specimen was PBMCs or T cells enriched from blood (not recorded which). This rearrangement joins TRBV20-1 to TRBJ2-1; TRBD2 is a possible D gene (5 bases). CDR3 bases: TGCAGTGCTAGAGTCCGAGGGCTGCAGTTCTTC. Amino acids: CSARVRGLQFF.